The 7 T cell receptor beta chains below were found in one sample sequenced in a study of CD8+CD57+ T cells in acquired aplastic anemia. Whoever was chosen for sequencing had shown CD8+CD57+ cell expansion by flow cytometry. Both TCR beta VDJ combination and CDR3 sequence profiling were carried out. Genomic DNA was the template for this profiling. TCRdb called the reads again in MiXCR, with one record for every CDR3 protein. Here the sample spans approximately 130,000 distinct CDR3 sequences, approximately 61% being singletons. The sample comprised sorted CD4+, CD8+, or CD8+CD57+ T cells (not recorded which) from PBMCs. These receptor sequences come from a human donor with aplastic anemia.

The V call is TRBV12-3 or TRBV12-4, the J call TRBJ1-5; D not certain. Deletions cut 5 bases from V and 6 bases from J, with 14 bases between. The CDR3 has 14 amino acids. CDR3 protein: CASSVDVLSQPQHF. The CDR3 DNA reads TGTGCCAGCAGTGTGGACGTTCTGAGTCAGCCCCAGCATTTT.

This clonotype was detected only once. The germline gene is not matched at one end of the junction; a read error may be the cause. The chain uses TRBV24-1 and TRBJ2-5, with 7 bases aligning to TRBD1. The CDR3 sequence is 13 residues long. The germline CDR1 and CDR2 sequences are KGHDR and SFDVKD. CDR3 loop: CASSRQGSETQYF. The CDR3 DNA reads TGTGCCAGCAGTCGACAGGGTTCGGAGACCCAGTACTTC.

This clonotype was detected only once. The chain's CDR3 is CATSRKGSGETQYF. The CDR3 nucleotides are TGTGCCACCAGCCGAAAAGGGTCGGGGGAGACCCAGTACTTC. The rearrangement uses TRBV15 and TRBJ2-5; tentatively, D is TRBD2 (5 bases). This CDR3 is built from 14 residues. Looked up from germline, CDR1 is LNHNV and CDR2 is YYDKDF (reference sequence). V lost 5 bases and J 5 bases, leaving 15 bases between the germline ends.

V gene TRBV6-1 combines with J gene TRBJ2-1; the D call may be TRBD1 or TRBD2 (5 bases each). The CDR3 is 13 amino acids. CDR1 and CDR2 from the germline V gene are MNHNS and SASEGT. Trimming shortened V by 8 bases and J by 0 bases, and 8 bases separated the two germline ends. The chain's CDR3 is CASRDDSYNEQFF. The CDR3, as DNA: TGTGCCAGCCGGGACGACTCCTACAATGAGCAGTTCTTC.

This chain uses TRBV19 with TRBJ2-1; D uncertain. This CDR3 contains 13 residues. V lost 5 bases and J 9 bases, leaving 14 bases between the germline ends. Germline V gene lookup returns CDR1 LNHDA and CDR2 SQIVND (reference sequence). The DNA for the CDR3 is TGTGCCAGTAGTTCCTTAGGAAATATTGAGCAGTTCTTC. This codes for CASSSLGNIEQFF.

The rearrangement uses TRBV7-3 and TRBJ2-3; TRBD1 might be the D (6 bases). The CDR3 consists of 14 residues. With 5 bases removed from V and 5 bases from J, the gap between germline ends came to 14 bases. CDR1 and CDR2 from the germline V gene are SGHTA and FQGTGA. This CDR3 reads CASSPKGGGDTQYF. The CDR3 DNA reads TGTGCCAGCAGCCCTAAAGGGGGTGGAGATACGCAGTATTTT.

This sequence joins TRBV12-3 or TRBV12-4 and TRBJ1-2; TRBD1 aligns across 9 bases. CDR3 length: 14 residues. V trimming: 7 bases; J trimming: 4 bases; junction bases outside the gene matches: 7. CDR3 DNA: TGTGCCAGCATTGAAGGGACAGGGAGCTATGGCTACACCTTC. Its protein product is CASIEGTGSYGYTF.